These 27 T cell receptor beta chains were sequenced from one sample in a study of T cell changes during pregnancy in multiple sclerosis (dated by TCRdb to between 2018 and 2021). Libraries were constructed by the immunoSEQ multiplex PCR assay. TCRdb took over this immuneACCESS table, retaining in-frame rearrangements with V and J assigned. Such tables are incomplete; in checked studies, under half of the missing clones stem from an unresolved V gene, and the remainder is unexplained. For this sample there are tens of thousands of clones; about nine tenths appear just once. The ten largest clones capture roughly 0.5% of the sample. Sequencing used CD4+ T cells from peripheral blood mononuclear cells, obtained in the first trimester of pregnancy. The receptor set was obtained from a female donor with multiple sclerosis, enrolled in a pregnancy study.

Only one count was recorded for this clone. The rearrangement joins TRBV19 to TRBJ2-7, with D maybe TRBD1 (6 bases). The CDR3 extends over 16 amino acids. Trimming cost V 4 bases and J 4 bases, with 20 bases left between them. Germline V CDR1 and CDR2: LNHDA, SQIVND (reference sequence). The CDR3 loop is CASSTYRQAKSYEQYF. The CDR3 nucleotides are TGTGCCAGTAGTACCTACCGACAGGCCAAGTCGTACGAGCAGTACTTC.

The chain is built from TRBV27 and TRBJ2-7; a possible D gene is TRBD1 (5 bases). The CDR3 is 14 residues long. Trimming removed 6 bases at V and 4 bases at J, with 16 bases between. CDR1 is MNHEY, CDR2 SMNVEV, per germline (reference sequence). For the CDR3, the DNA is TGTGCCAGCAGCGCGACCTTCCAGGGTTACGAGCAGTACTTC. It translates to CASSATFQGYEQYF.

The CDR3 DNA sequence: TGCGCCAGCTGTATAGCGGGAATAACGGGAGAGACCCAGTACTTC. Translated: CASCIAGITGETQYF. This chain uses TRBV5-1 with TRBJ2-5, with 8 positions matching TRBD2. V lost 7 bases to trimming and J lost 4 bases; unmatched junction nucleotides: 12. Germline CDR1 SGHRS, CDR2 YFSETQ. The CDR3 is 15 residues long.

The chain carries TRBV6-6 and TRBJ1-5; TRBD1 agrees at 9 bases. The CDR3 sequence is 14 residues long. In germline, CDR1 is MNHNY, CDR2 SVGAGI (reference sequence). V lost 2 bases to trimming and J lost 5 bases; unmatched junction nucleotides: 1. In DNA form, the CDR3 reads TGTGCCAGCAGTTACCGGGACAGGGATCAGCCCCAGCATTTT. Protein sequence: CASSYRDRDQPQHF.

The chain links TRBV11-2 to TRBJ2-1; D is ambiguous. V was shortened by 4 bases and J by 0 bases, with 13 bases between the two germline ends. The CDR3 contains 16 residues. CDR1 is SGHAT, CDR2 FQNNGV, per germline. CDR3 sequence (DNA): TGTGCCAGCAGCTCGCAGGCAACGAGCTCCTACAATGAGCAGTTCTTC. Its protein is CASSSQATSSYNEQFF.

This clone was picked up a small number of times. The chain is built from TRBV5-1 and TRBJ1-4; 10 nucleotides align to TRBD1. The CDR3 runs 15 residues. V shed 3 bases, J shed 7 bases, and the junction held 6 bases outside the gene matches. CDR1 and CDR2 (germline): SGHRS, YFSETQ. CDR3 in amino acids: CASSYGQGGTEKLFF. In DNA, the CDR3 is TGCGCCAGCAGCTATGGACAGGGGGGTACTGAAAAACTGTTTTTT.

V gene TRBV27 combines with J gene TRBJ2-1; 15 positions match TRBD2. The CDR3 consists of 15 residues. The ends lost 2 bases at V and 10 bases at J; junction bases unmatched: 3. Per germline, CDR1 MNHEY and CDR2 SMNVEV (reference sequence). In nucleotides, the CDR3 is TGTGCCAGCAGTTTAGAAGGACTAGCGGGAGGGGAGCAGTTCTTC. Encoded protein: CASSLEGLAGGEQFF.

The rearrangement links TRBV19 to TRBJ2-7; TRBD1 might be the D (6 bases). Trimming shortened V by 5 bases and J by 3 bases, and 14 bases separated the two germline ends. The CDR3 is 14 residues long. CDR1 and CDR2 from the germline V gene are LNHDA and SQIVND (reference sequence). The CDR3, as DNA: TGTGCCAGTAGTTCGACAGGCGTTGGCTACGAGCAGTACTTC. Amino acids: CASSSTGVGYEQYF.

This chain joins TRBV6-5 and TRBJ2-7, with D unresolved. The V gene's germline CDR1 is MNHEY and CDR2 SVGAGI. The CDR3 consists of 15 residues. Deletions cut 6 bases from V and 6 bases from J, with 21 bases between. In nucleotides, the CDR3 is TGTGCCAGCAGCCGCGACGGTTACCCTAGTTCCGAGCAGTACTTC. Protein sequence: CASSRDGYPSSEQYF.

V gene TRBV19 combines with J gene TRBJ2-6; TRBD1 agrees at 7 bases. Losses at the gene ends were 4 bases for V and 2 bases for J; bases not matched to a gene: 5. The V gene's germline CDR1 is LNHDA and CDR2 SQIVND (reference sequence). The CDR3 covers 16 residues. The DNA of the CDR3 is TGTGCCAGTAGTAGCCGAGGGGGCGCTGGGGCCAACGTCCTGACTTTC. It is translated as CASSSRGGAGANVLTF.

The V gene is TRBV9, the J gene TRBJ2-4, with 7 nucleotides matching TRBD1. The CDR3 has 21 residues. V was clipped by 5 bases and J by 5 bases; unmatched bases: 28. Germline values: CDR1 SGDLS, CDR2 YYNGEE. The CDR3 DNA reads as TGTGCCAGCAGAAGACTAACAGGGGCCCAGGGAGTAGGGTCAACCGAAAACATTCAGTACTTC. It is translated as CASRRLTGAQGVGSTENIQYF.

The chain combines TRBV5-8 with TRBJ2-7, with 7 bases that match TRBD1. The V gene's germline CDR1 is SGHTS and CDR2 YDEGEE. The V segment lost 4 bases and the J segment 5 bases; nucleotides outside the gene matches: 6. The CDR3 is made up of 13 amino acids. CDR3 coding DNA: TGTGCCAGCAGCCCGAATACAGGGGACGAGCAGTACTTC. Protein product: CASSPNTGDEQYF. Filled out from reference TRBV5-8 and TRBJ2-7, the complete variable domain reads EAGVTQSPTHLIKTRGQQATLRCSPISGHTSVYWYQQALGLGLQFLLWYDEGEERNRGNFPPRFSGRQFPNYSSELNVNALELEDSALYLCASSPNTGDEQYFGPGTRLTVT.

This clone was found once. The V and J genes are TRBV4-2 and TRBJ2-7, with TRBD1 matching 7 bases. CDR3 length: 15 residues. V lost 7 bases to trimming and J lost 7 bases; unmatched junction nucleotides: 16. Germline CDR1 LGHNA, CDR2 YNFKEQ. CDR3 residues: CASTTGVLFPEEQYF. CDR3 coding DNA: TGTGCCAGCACCACAGGGGTCCTCTTTCCCGAGGAGCAGTACTTC.

V and J are TRBV7-9 and TRBJ1-4; a possible D gene is TRBD1 (5 bases). Trimming left V 1 base short and J 5 bases short, with 5 bases between. The CDR3 extends over 13 amino acids. Germline lookup yields CDR1 SEHNR and CDR2 FQNEAQ (reference sequence). CDR3 DNA sequence: TGTGCCAGCAGCTTAGACAGGAATGAAAAACTGTTTTTT. Residues: CASSLDRNEKLFF.

The V call is TRBV2, the J call TRBJ1-3, with TRBD1 identical over 9 bases. The CDR3 has 16 amino acids. J gave up 4 bases and V 5 bases, and 9 bases lay outside the gene matches. Germline V gives CDR1 SNHLY, CDR2 FYNNEI. The CDR3, as DNA: TGTGCCAGCAGTTCAAACAGGGGGCTCATCGGAAACACCATATATTTT. It specifies CASSSNRGLIGNTIYF.

The chain employs TRBV14 and TRBJ2-1; perhaps TRBD1 as D (6 bases). CDR3 size: 13 residues. Germline CDR1 reads SGHDN; CDR2 reads FVKESK. Trimming removed 0 bases from V and 12 bases from J, with 12 bases in between. As DNA, the CDR3 is TGTGCCAGCAGCCAAGATGCGACAGGATCGCAGTTCTTC. Amino acids: CASSQDATGSQFF.

The chain joins TRBV6-4 to TRBJ1-1; 7 bases line up with TRBD1. This CDR3 spans 16 amino acids. Trimming at V came to 0 bases and at J to 3 bases, leaving 7 bases not matched to a gene. Germline-derived CDR1 and CDR2 are MRHNA and SNTAGT. CDR3 region: CASSDSFGTADTEAFF. In DNA, the CDR3 is TGTGCCAGCAGTGACTCTTTCGGGACAGCTGACACTGAAGCTTTCTTT.

The CDR3 protein is CASSLFPPSGILEDTQYF. In DNA, the CDR3 is TGTGCCAGCAGCTTATTTCCTCCTAGCGGGATACTAGAAGATACGCAGTATTTT. V is TRBV7-7 and J is TRBJ2-3, with 9 nucleotides matching TRBD2. Trimming cost V 2 bases and J 5 bases; bases outside gene matches: 14. CDR1 SSHAT and CDR2 FNYEAQ come from the germline V gene (reference sequence). This CDR3 has 18 residues.

CDR3 DNA: TGTGCCTGGAGTGTACCCTTTACTCGAGGCACTGAAGCTTTCTTT. Its protein is CAWSVPFTRGTEAFF. The rearrangement joins TRBV30 to TRBJ1-1; no reliable D call. Trimming took 0 bases from V and 4 from J, leaving 15 bases between them. CDR1 is GTSNPN and CDR2 is SVGIG in the germline V gene (reference sequence). The CDR3 totals 15 residues.

The rearrangement links TRBV6-4 to TRBJ2-3; D may be TRBD1 (5 bases). CDR1 is MRHNA, CDR2 SNTAGT, per germline. V shed 4 bases and J shed 2 bases, with 10 bases lying between them. This CDR3 has 14 amino acids. CDR3 in DNA: TGTGCCAGCAGTGCCCGTGGGGCCACAGATACGCAGTATTTT. It translates to CASSARGATDTQYF.

This clone was detected only a few times. The chain employs TRBV9 and TRBJ1-5; 11 bases fit TRBD1. Germline V gene data show CDR1 as SGDLS and CDR2 as YYNGEE. The CDR3 consists of 16 residues. The V gene end was trimmed by 3 bases and the J gene end by 4 bases; junction bases not matched to a gene: 6. The CDR3 coding sequence is TGTGCCAGCAGCGCTGGGACAGGGGGGAATAATCAGCCCCAGCATTTT. Translated: CASSAGTGGNNQPQHF.

The table lists this clone with a count of one. The gene calls are TRBV2 and TRBJ1-2; D is possibly TRBD1 (6 bases). CDR1 is SNHLY, CDR2 FYNNEI, per germline. This CDR3 has 13 residues. Trimming cost V 9 bases and J 0 bases, with 11 bases left between them. The CDR3 bases are TGTGCCAGGCAGACAGGCACTAACTATGGCTACACCTTC. The encoded protein is CARQTGTNYGYTF.

The chain employs TRBV7-8 and TRBJ1-2; 7 bases agree with TRBD1. CDR1 and CDR2 (germline): SGHVS, FQNEAQ. V lost 1 base to trimming and J lost 8 bases; unmatched junction nucleotides: 10. The CDR3 sequence is 15 residues long. CDR3 DNA: TGTGCCAGCAGCTTAGTTCGGGCAGGGGGAAGGGGCTACACCTTC. Translating it yields CASSLVRAGGRGYTF.

The chain links TRBV12-5 to TRBJ1-6, with TRBD1 matching 9 bases. The V gene end was trimmed by 8 bases and the J gene end by 6 bases; junction bases not matched to a gene: 5. This CDR3 spans 14 amino acids. Germline V gene lookup returns CDR1 LGHNT and CDR2 FRNRAP. This chain's CDR3 is CASCSGQGNSPLHF. The CDR3 coding sequence is TGTGCTAGTTGCTCGGGACAGGGTAATTCACCCCTCCACTTT. The full variable domain, rest sourced from reference TRBV12-5 and TRBJ1-6, is DARVTQTPRHKVTEMGQEVTMRCQPILGHNTVFWYRQTMMQGLELLAYFRNRAPLDDSGMPKDRFSAEMPDATLATLKIQPSEPRDSAVYFCASCSGQGNSPLHFGNGTRLTVT.

V is TRBV7-2 and J is TRBJ2-5; 11 nucleotides line up with TRBD2. The trim removed 3 bases at V and 5 bases at J, leaving 5 bases unmatched. Germline V CDR1 and CDR2: SGHTA, FQGNSA. CDR3 size: 15 residues. CDR3 region: CASSFSGRAGETQYF. As DNA, the CDR3 is TGTGCCAGCAGCTTTAGCGGGAGGGCCGGGGAGACCCAGTACTTC.

The rearrangement uses TRBV5-6 and TRBJ1-2; D uncertain. The germline V gene encodes CDR1 SGHDT and CDR2 YYEEEE. V was pared by 0 bases and J by 4 bases, with 13 bases between. The CDR3 is 15 amino acids. The CDR3 DNA follows: TGTGCCAGCAGCTTGGGGTCAGGCTTAATCTATGGCTACACCTTC. Protein product: CASSLGSGLIYGYTF.

This chain links TRBV6-1 with TRBJ2-1; D remains ambiguous. Germline V gene data show CDR1 as MNHNS and CDR2 as SASEGT. This CDR3 comprises 13 residues. With 6 bases removed from V and 7 bases from J, the gap between germline ends came to 13 bases. Written as DNA, the CDR3 is TGTGCCAGCAGCGCCAGTGTTGTTAATGAGCAGTTCTTC. This codes for CASSASVVNEQFF.